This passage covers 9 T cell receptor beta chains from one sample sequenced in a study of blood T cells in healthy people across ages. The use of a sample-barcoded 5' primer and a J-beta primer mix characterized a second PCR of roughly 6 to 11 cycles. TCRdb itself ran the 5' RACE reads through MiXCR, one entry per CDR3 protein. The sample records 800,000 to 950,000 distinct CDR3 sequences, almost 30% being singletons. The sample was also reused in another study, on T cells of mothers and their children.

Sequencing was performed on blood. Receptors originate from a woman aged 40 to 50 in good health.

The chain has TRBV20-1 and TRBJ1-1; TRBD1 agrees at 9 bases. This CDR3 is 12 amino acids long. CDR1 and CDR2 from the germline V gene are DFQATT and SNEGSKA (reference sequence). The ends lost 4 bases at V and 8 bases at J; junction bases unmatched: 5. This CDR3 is CSAKGQGREAFF. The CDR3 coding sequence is TGCAGTGCTAAGGGACAGGGTCGCGAAGCTTTCTTT.

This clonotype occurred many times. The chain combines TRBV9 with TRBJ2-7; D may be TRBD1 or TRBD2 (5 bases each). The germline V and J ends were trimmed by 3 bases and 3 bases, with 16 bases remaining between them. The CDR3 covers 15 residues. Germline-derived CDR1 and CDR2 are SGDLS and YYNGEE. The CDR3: CASSAEGNLLYEQYF. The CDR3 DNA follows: TGTGCCAGCAGCGCCGAGGGGAACCTTCTCTACGAGCAGTACTTC.

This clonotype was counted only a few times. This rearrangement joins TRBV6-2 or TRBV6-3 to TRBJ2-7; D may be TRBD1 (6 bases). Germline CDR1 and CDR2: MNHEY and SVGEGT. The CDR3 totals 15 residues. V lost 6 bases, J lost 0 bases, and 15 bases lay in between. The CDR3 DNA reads TGTGCCAGCAGGCCGAACAGGGAAAGCTCCTACGAGCAGTACTTC. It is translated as CASRPNRESSYEQYF.

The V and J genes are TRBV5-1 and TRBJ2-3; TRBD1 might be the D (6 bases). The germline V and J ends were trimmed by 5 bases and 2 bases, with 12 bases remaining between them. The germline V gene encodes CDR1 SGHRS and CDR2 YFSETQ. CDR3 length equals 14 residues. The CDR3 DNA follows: TGCGCCAGCAGGTCACAGGGTATCACAGATACGCAGTATTTT. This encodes CASRSQGITDTQYF.

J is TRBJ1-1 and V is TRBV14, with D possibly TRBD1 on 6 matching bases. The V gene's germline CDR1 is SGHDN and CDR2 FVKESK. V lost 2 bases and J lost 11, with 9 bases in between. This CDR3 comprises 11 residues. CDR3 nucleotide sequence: TGTGCCAGCAGCCAAACAGGGTCGGCTTTCTTT. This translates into CASSQTGSAFF. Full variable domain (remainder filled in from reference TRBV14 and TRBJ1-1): EAGVTQFPSHSVIEKGQTVTLRCDPISGHDNLYWYRRVMGKEIKFLLHFVKESKQDESGMPNNRFLAERTGGTYSTLKVQPAELEDSGVYFCASSQTGSAFFGQGTRLTVV.

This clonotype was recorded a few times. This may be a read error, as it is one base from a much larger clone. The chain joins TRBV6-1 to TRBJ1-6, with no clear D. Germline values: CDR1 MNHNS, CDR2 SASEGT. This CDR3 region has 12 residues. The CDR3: CASSQLGSPPHF. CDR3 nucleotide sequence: TGTGCCAGCAGCCAACTTGGATCTCCCCCCCACTTT.

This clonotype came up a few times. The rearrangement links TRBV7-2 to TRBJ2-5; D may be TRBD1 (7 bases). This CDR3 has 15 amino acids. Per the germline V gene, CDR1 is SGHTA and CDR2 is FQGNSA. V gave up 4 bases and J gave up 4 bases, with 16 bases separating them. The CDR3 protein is CASSSSRGTVETQYF. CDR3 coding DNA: TGTGCCAGCAGCTCGTCACGGGGGACAGTAGAGACCCAGTACTTC.

The CDR3 loop is CASRFDSSSYNEQFF. The DNA of the CDR3 is TGCGCCAGCAGGTTTGACAGTTCCTCCTACAATGAGCAGTTCTTC. V and J are TRBV4-3 and TRBJ2-1; the D gene is possibly TRBD1 (5 bases). The V gene lost 6 bases and the J gene lost 0 bases, with 12 bases spanning the gap. The CDR3 loop spans 15 amino acids. Germline V gene lookup returns CDR1 LGHNA and CDR2 YSLEER.

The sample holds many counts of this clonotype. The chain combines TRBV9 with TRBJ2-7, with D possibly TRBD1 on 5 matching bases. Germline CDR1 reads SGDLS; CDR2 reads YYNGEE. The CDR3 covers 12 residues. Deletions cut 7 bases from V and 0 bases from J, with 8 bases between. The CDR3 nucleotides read TGTGCCAGCGGGGCCAGCTCCTACGAGCAGTACTTC. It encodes CASGASSYEQYF.